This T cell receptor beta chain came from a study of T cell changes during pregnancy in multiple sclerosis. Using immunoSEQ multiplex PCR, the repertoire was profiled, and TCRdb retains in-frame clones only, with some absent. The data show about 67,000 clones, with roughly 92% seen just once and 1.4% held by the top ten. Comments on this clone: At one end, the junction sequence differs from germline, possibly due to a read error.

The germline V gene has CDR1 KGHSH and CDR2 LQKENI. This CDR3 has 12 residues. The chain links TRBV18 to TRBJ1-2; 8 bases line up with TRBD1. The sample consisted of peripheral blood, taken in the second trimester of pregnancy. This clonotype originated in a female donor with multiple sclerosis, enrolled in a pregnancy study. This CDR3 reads CASSPSDRGCTF. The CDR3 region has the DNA TGTGCCAGCTCACCAAGCGACAGGGGCTGCACCTTC.